The 15 T cell receptor beta chains reported below all come from one sample, sequenced in a study of OX40 agonist ivuxolimab in advanced cancers. Library preparation employed the immunoSEQ multiplex PCR assay. The table was pulled from immuneACCESS by TCRdb, which kept in-frame rearrangements only. Such tables lose some clones; where checked, under half of the loss comes from unresolved V genes, and the rest has no known cause. Within this sample are approximately 74,000 clones, with 90% of them counted one time only. The ten largest clones add up to over 9.5% of the sample. Sequencing was performed on CD4+ or CD8+ T cells sorted from blood, taken in a trial of the OX40 agonist ivuxolimab. These receptors originate from an adult with an advanced solid tumor such as melanoma, head and neck, liver or kidney cancer.

The chain links TRBV11-3 to TRBJ2-3; no definite D call. With 2 bases removed from V and 6 bases from J, the gap between germline ends came to 12 bases. The CDR3 consists of 14 residues. Germline values: CDR1 SGHNT, CDR2 YENEEA. This CDR3 is CASSLFRAEDTQYF. CDR3 sequence (DNA): TGTGCCAGCAGCTTATTTAGGGCAGAGGATACGCAGTATTTT.

This clone was seen just once. This chain uses TRBV5-1 with TRBJ2-1, with D tentatively TRBD2 (6 bases). Germline V lookup: CDR1 SGHRS, CDR2 YFSETQ. The CDR3 covers 16 residues. Trimming left V 7 bases short and J 1 base short, with 18 bases between. CDR3 amino acids: CASRRSGSESYNEQFF. The DNA of the CDR3 is TGCGCCAGCCGGCGTTCCGGGAGTGAGTCCTACAATGAGCAGTTCTTC. Full variable domain (missing parts from reference TRBV5-1 and TRBJ2-1): KAGVTQTPRYLIKTRGQQVTLSCSPISGHRSVSWYQQTPGQGLQFLFEYFSETQRNKGNFPGRFSGRQFSNSRSEMNVSTLELGDSALYLCASRRSGSESYNEQFFGPGTRLTVL.

This rearrangement joins TRBV7-9 to TRBJ2-3, with 10 bases matching TRBD2. Germline V CDR1 and CDR2: SEHNR, FQNEAQ (reference sequence). The CDR3 contains 14 residues. The junction had 3 bases not matched to a gene; V was cut back by 5 bases and J by 4 bases. Here the CDR3 reads CASSASGRADTQYF. In nucleotides, the CDR3 is TGTGCCAGCAGCGCTAGCGGGAGAGCAGATACGCAGTATTTT.

The rearrangement links TRBV7-8 to TRBJ1-2; D is perhaps TRBD1 (5 bases). Looked up from germline, CDR1 is SGHVS and CDR2 is FQNEAQ. The CDR3 length is 14 residues. V shed 5 bases and J shed 4 bases, with 14 bases lying between them. The CDR3: CASSPPQGSYGYTF. The CDR3 DNA is TGTGCCAGCAGCCCTCCTCAGGGAAGCTATGGCTACACCTTC.

The rearrangement joins TRBV15 to TRBJ2-5; D remains ambiguous. Germline assignment: CDR1 LNHNV and CDR2 YYDKDF (reference sequence). V lost 5 bases and J lost 2, with 6 bases in between. The CDR3 contains 12 residues. The CDR3 protein is CATSGLQETQYF. The CDR3 region has the DNA TGTGCCACCAGCGGGCTTCAAGAGACCCAGTACTTC.

J is TRBJ2-1 and V is TRBV28, with 11 bases aligning to TRBD2. The CDR3 spans 16 residues. Germline V gene data show CDR1 as MDHEN and CDR2 as SYDVKM. The V segment lost 2 bases and the J segment 7 bases; nucleotides outside the gene matches: 7. CDR3 in DNA: TGTGCCAGCAGTTTAGCTAGCGGGAGGAGTAATAATGAGCAGTTCTTC. Its translation: CASSLASGRSNNEQFF.

The chain recombines TRBV5-4 with TRBJ2-3; 9 nucleotides agree with TRBD2. This CDR3 spans 14 amino acids. From germline, CDR1 is SGHNT and CDR2 YYREEE (reference sequence). Trimming removed 7 bases from V and 2 bases from J; junction bases left unmatched: 5. CDR3 sequence reads: CASHSGSTTDTQYF. CDR3 DNA: TGTGCCAGCCATAGCGGGAGTACCACAGATACGCAGTATTTT.

The rearrangement joins TRBV27 to TRBJ1-4, with D possibly matching TRBD1 (5 bases). V dropped 6 bases and J dropped 4 bases, with 18 bases sitting between them. CDR1 and CDR2 (germline): MNHEY, SMNVEV (reference sequence). CDR3 length equals 16 residues. The CDR3 sequence: CASRRDAGGFNEKLFF. In DNA form, the CDR3 reads TGTGCCAGCAGAAGGGACGCCGGAGGATTTAATGAAAAACTGTTTTTT.

This chain uses TRBV15 with TRBJ2-1; 7 nucleotides line up with TRBD2. V shed 0 bases and J 0 bases; nucleotides not matched to a gene: 8. Per the germline V gene, CDR1 is LNHNV and CDR2 is YYDKDF (reference sequence). The CDR3 covers 18 residues. The CDR3, as DNA: TGTGCCACCAGCAGAGATCATACGGGAGGCAGCTCCTACAATGAGCAGTTCTTC. The encoded protein is CATSRDHTGGSSYNEQFF.

The chain uses TRBV30 and TRBJ2-3, with TRBD1 matching over 8 bases. Germline CDR1 reads GTSNPN; CDR2 reads SVGIG (reference sequence). CDR3 length equals 14 residues. After removal of 1 base from V and 2 bases from J, the junction contained 2 bases not matched to a gene. CDR3 residues: CAWSGDRITDTQYF. The CDR3 DNA sequence: TGTGCCTGGAGTGGGGACAGGATCACAGATACGCAGTATTTT.

This chain connects TRBV13 to TRBJ2-5; D remains ambiguous. Germline V gene lookup returns CDR1 PRHDT and CDR2 FYEKMQ (reference sequence). Trimming took off 1 base at V and 5 bases at J, with 14 bases between the two ends. This CDR3 contains 15 residues. CDR3 nucleotide sequence: TGTGCCAGCAGCTTAGTAAGCGACCCTCGGGAGACCCAGTACTTC. This translates into CASSLVSDPRETQYF.

The genes are TRBV7-3 and TRBJ2-5; 10 bases line up with TRBD1. V shed 5 bases and J 1 base; nucleotides not matched to a gene: 10. The CDR3 runs to 17 residues. Germline-derived CDR1 and CDR2 are SGHTA and FQGTGA. In DNA form, the CDR3 reads TGTGCCAGCAGCCCGGGACAGGGGTTGGTAGTCCAAGAGACCCAGTACTTC. It yields the protein CASSPGQGLVVQETQYF.

There are a few counts of this clone. The rearrangement uses TRBV7-9 and TRBJ2-3; no definite D call. Looked up from germline, CDR1 is SEHNR and CDR2 is FQNEAQ (reference sequence). Trimming pared 3 bases from V and 0 bases from J, leaving 10 bases between. The CDR3 loop spans 15 amino acids. The DNA of the CDR3 is TGTGCCAGCAGCTTGTTTCCTTCTAGCACAGATACGCAGTATTTT. Residues: CASSLFPSSTDTQYF.

The rearrangement links TRBV19 to TRBJ1-5; D call uncertain. In germline, CDR1 is LNHDA, CDR2 SQIVND (reference sequence). V gave up 6 bases and J gave up 6 bases, with 12 bases separating them. This CDR3 comprises 13 residues. CDR3 in amino acids: CASSTSGVQPQHF. CDR3 nucleotides: TGTGCCAGTAGCACCTCAGGTGTTCAGCCCCAGCATTTT.

This clone was seen more than once but under ten times. The chain links TRBV7-8 to TRBJ2-5, with D uncertain. Per germline, CDR1 SGHVS and CDR2 FQNEAQ. The V end lost 5 bases, the J end lost 5 bases, and 12 bases lay between the germline ends. The CDR3 covers 13 residues. CDR3 protein: CASSPRRAETQYF. DNA for the CDR3: TGTGCCAGCAGCCCACGTAGAGCGGAGACCCAGTACTTC.